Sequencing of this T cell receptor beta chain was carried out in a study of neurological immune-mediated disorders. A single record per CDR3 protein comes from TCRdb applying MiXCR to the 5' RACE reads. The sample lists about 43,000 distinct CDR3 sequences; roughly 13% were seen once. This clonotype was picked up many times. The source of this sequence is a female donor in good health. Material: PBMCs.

The CDR3 DNA reads as TGCAGTGCTAGACAGGGGCCAGATACGCAGTATTTT. It translates to CSARQGPDTQYF. The rearrangement uses TRBV20-1 and TRBJ2-3; tentative D call: TRBD1 (6 bases). Germline-derived CDR1 and CDR2 are DFQATT and SNEGSKA (reference sequence). The V end lost 2 bases, the J end lost 4 bases, and 7 bases lay between the germline ends. The CDR3 is made up of 12 amino acids.